Shown below are 4 T cell receptor beta chains from a single sample sequenced in a study of blood T cells in healthy people across ages. Together with a sample-barcoded 5' primer, a J-beta primer mix was included in a second PCR lasting 7 to 11 cycles. TCRdb independently ran MiXCR on the 5' RACE reads; one entry per CDR3 protein. Of about 650,000 distinct CDR3 sequences detected, 32% appear once; the ten largest clones hold over 15%. Input material: blood. These receptors were collected from a woman over 75 in good health.

The chain has TRBV5-6 and TRBJ2-2; TRBD2 might be the D (6 bases). V dropped 5 bases and J dropped 6 bases, with 17 bases sitting between them. Per germline, CDR1 SGHDT and CDR2 YYEEEE. This CDR3 spans 15 amino acids. The CDR3 region is CASSPGGGIPGELFF. CDR3 nucleotides: TGTGCCAGCAGTCCTGGCGGAGGGATCCCCGGGGAGCTGTTTTTT.

A few counts support this clonotype. This chain links TRBV14 with TRBJ2-3; no clear D gene. The V and J ends lost 4 bases and 9 bases respectively, with 11 bases between them. Germline V gene lookup returns CDR1 SGHDN and CDR2 FVKESK. The CDR3 is made up of 12 amino acids. The CDR3 loop reads CASSRVLGTQYF. For the CDR3, the DNA is TGTGCCAGCAGCCGGGTCCTCGGGACGCAGTATTTT.

For the CDR3, the DNA is TGCAGCCGACTAGGCTCCTACAATGAGCAGTACTTC. Translating gives CSRLGSYNEQYF. The chain is built from TRBV20-1 and TRBJ2-7; TRBD2 is a possible D gene (6 bases). The CDR3 spans 12 residues. Germline CDR1 and CDR2: DFQATT and SNEGSKA (reference sequence).

The V and J genes are TRBV20-1 and TRBJ1-1; no reliable D call. Germline V gives CDR1 DFQATT, CDR2 SNEGSKA (reference sequence). V was clipped by 6 bases and J by 0 bases, with 5 bases between them. The CDR3 covers 11 residues. The DNA of the CDR3 is TGCAGTGCAATAATGAACACTGAAGCTTTCTTT. This translates into CSAIMNTEAFF.